A single sample gave rise to the 17 T cell receptor beta chains below, sequenced in a study of human T cells and chemical hapten exposure. Stated time point: pre-sensitization, week 0. The treatment denotes: therapeutic diphenylcyclopropenone sensitization with weekly scalp DPC. Via MiXCR, TCRdb re-called the RACE reads, giving one row per CDR3 protein. Among approximately 260,000 distinct CDR3 sequences, approximately 7.5% were seen once, and the ten largest hold 0.9% to 1.5%. Specimen: whole blood, collected in connection with sensitization to the hapten diphenylcyclopropenone (DPC). These receptors were obtained from a man aged 18-30 years with alopecia areata. Some clones in this sample may be carry-over from other donors' samples.

The chain employs TRBV19 and TRBJ2-3, with a tentative D call TRBD2 (6 bases). The CDR3 totals 15 residues. Trimming removed 3 bases from V and 4 bases from J, with 14 bases in between. CDR1 and CDR2 from the germline V gene are LNHDA and SQIVND (reference sequence). In DNA form, the CDR3 reads TGTGCCAGTAGTATGCCCTCGACTAGGCCAGATACGCAGTATTTT. Amino acid sequence: CASSMPSTRPDTQYF.

V and J are TRBV3-1 and TRBJ2-3; D call uncertain. V was pared by 3 bases and J by 6 bases, with 10 bases between. Germline V gene lookup returns CDR1 LGHDT and CDR2 YNNKEL (reference sequence). This CDR3 has 13 amino acids. The CDR3 protein is CASSQTPSDTQYF. The CDR3 region has the DNA TGTGCCAGCAGCCAGACCCCGTCGGATACGCAGTATTTT.

Remarks on this clonotype: This is likely a read error, given that the CDR3 carries no conserved phenylalanine or tryptophan at its end. Because the CDR3's place on the DNA is in doubt, the DNA is left out and the CDR3 is given as listed by TCRdb. The rearrangement links TRBV12-3 or TRBV12-4 to TRBJ1-1. The CDR3 adds up to 12 amino acids, both ends counted. The CDR3 sequence: CASSLYADPNHL.

V usage is TRBV20-1 and J usage is TRBJ2-2; D unclear. The germline gives CDR1 DFQATT, CDR2 SNEGSKA (reference sequence). V gave up 3 bases and J gave up 3 bases, with 5 bases separating them. The CDR3 is 12 amino acids. The chain's CDR3 is CSASTHTGELFF. CDR3 in DNA: TGCAGTGCTAGCACCCACACCGGGGAGCTGTTTTTT.

This clonotype has a handful of counts. The chain employs TRBV25-1 and TRBJ1-4; no clear D. This CDR3 is built from 13 residues. Trimming took 4 bases from V and 0 from J, leaving 3 bases between them. CDR1 and CDR2 (germline): MGHDK, SYGVNS. CDR3 bases: TGTGCCAGCAGTGTTGCAACTAATGAAAAACTGTTTTTT. It encodes CASSVATNEKLFF. Full variable domain (missing parts from reference TRBV25-1 and TRBJ1-4): EADIYQTPRYLVIGTGKKITLECSQTMGHDKMYWYQQDPGMELHLIHYSYGVNSTEKGDLSSESTVSRIRTEHFPLTLESARPSHTSQYLCASSVATNEKLFFGSGTQLSVL.

This clonotype has more than one count but fewer than ten. The genes are TRBV7-9 and TRBJ1-1; possible D gene TRBD1, 5 bases. The germline CDR1 and CDR2 sequences are SEHNR and FQNEAQ (reference sequence). The CDR3 runs 13 residues. Trimming took off 8 bases at V and 3 bases at J, with 13 bases between the two ends. The CDR3 loop is CASVGGGYTEAFF. In DNA form, the CDR3 reads TGTGCCAGCGTTGGCGGGGGGTACACTGAAGCTTTCTTT.

The chain is built from TRBV6-2 or TRBV6-3 and TRBJ2-2, with 9 bases that match TRBD1. With 4 bases clipped from V and 0 bases from J, the junction kept 9 bases outside the gene matches. Germline values: CDR1 MNHEY, CDR2 SVGEGT. The CDR3 extends over 18 amino acids. The CDR3 coding sequence is TGTGCCAGCAGTTTACCCCGGGACAGGGCCTCGAACACCGGGGAGCTGTTTTTT. This codes for CASSLPRDRASNTGELFF.

This clonotype came up a few times. J is TRBJ1-1 and V is TRBV7-2; D gene unclear. Looked up from germline, CDR1 is SGHTA and CDR2 is FQGNSA. Trimming removed 5 bases at V and 1 base at J, with 11 bases between. This CDR3 contains 14 residues. The CDR3 here is CASSPTRSNTEAFF. As DNA, the CDR3 is TGTGCCAGCAGCCCAACGCGGTCGAACACTGAAGCTTTCTTT.

This clonotype was observed a few times. V gene TRBV2 combines with J gene TRBJ2-5, with D hard to call. Germline V gene data show CDR1 as SNHLY and CDR2 as FYNNEI. The CDR3 runs to 15 residues. Trimming left V 5 bases short and J 4 bases short, with 17 bases between. The CDR3 nucleotides are TGTGCCAGCAGTAACCAGCCTGGCGTAGGAGAGACCCAGTACTTC. It encodes CASSNQPGVGETQYF.

The chain joins TRBV14 to TRBJ2-5; unclear D gene. V was trimmed by 0 bases and J by 4 bases, leaving 15 bases between them. CDR3 length: 16 residues. In germline, CDR1 is SGHDN, CDR2 FVKESK. For the CDR3, the DNA is TGTGCCAGCAGCCAAGATCAGAACTTTCCCAGAGAGACCCAGTACTTC. Protein: CASSQDQNFPRETQYF. The whole variable domain, remainder taken from reference TRBV14 and TRBJ2-5, is EAGVTQFPSHSVIEKGQTVTLRCDPISGHDNLYWYRRVMGKEIKFLLHFVKESKQDESGMPNNRFLAERTGGTYSTLKVQPAELEDSGVYFCASSQDQNFPRETQYFGPGTRLLVL.

This clonotype came up many times. The V call is TRBV4-1, the J call TRBJ2-7, with 7 positions matching TRBD1. Germline CDR1 and CDR2: MGHRA and YSYEKL. The ends lost 2 bases at V and 0 bases at J; junction bases unmatched: 10. CDR3 length equals 17 residues. CDR3 DNA: TGCGCCAGCAGCCAACCTGCTACCGGGACAGTCTCCTACGAGCAGTACTTC. Translation gives CASSQPATGTVSYEQYF.

This clonotype was recorded many times. The V and J genes are TRBV7-8 and TRBJ2-3; 9 nucleotides align to TRBD2. The CDR3 contains 17 residues. Germline CDR1 reads SGHVS; CDR2 reads FQNEAQ. J was trimmed by 3 bases and V by 1 base; bases with no gene match: 8. As DNA, the CDR3 is TGTGCCAGCAGCTTAGAGGGCGGGGGGGCCTCGACAGATACGCAGTATTTT. Its translation: CASSLEGGGASTDTQYF. Combining the CDR3 with reference TRBV7-8 and TRBJ2-3 gives the whole variable domain GAGVSQSPRYKVAKRGQDVALRCDPISGHVSLFWYQQALGQGPEFLTYFQNEAQLDKSGLPSDRFFAERPEGSVSTLKIQRTQQEDSAVYLCASSLEGGGASTDTQYFGPGTRLTVL.

A few counts support this clonotype. The rearrangement links TRBV12-3 or TRBV12-4 to TRBJ1-2, with 9 bases aligning to TRBD1. The CDR3 runs 15 residues. Trimming at V came to 5 bases and at J to 4 bases, leaving 8 bases not matched to a gene. CDR3 loop: CASSRRDRAFYGYTF. The CDR3 DNA reads as TGTGCCAGCAGTCGTCGGGACAGGGCTTTCTATGGCTACACCTTC.

The sample holds many counts of this clonotype. The genes are TRBV20-1 and TRBJ1-4, with D hard to call. V lost 3 bases and J lost 8, with 10 bases in between. The CDR3 has 12 residues. Looked up from germline, CDR1 is DFQATT and CDR2 is SNEGSKA (reference sequence). The CDR3 DNA reads as TGCAGTGCTAGTCCCAGTGGAGAAAAACTGTTTTTT. The encoded protein is CSASPSGEKLFF.

This chain uses TRBV6-2 or TRBV6-3 with TRBJ1-1; 9 nucleotides align to TRBD1. The CDR3 has 17 residues. J was trimmed by 2 bases and V by 6 bases; bases with no gene match: 13. Germline-derived CDR1 and CDR2 are MNHEY and SVGEGT. DNA for the CDR3: TGTGCCAGCAGCCCCTACCGGGACAGGGCTGGAAACACTGAAGCTTTCTTT. This codes for CASSPYRDRAGNTEAFF.

This clonotype was seen a few times. This chain connects TRBV3-1 to TRBJ1-2, with D possibly being TRBD1 (6 bases). This CDR3 contains 17 residues. Germline values: CDR1 LGHDT, CDR2 YNNKEL (reference sequence). Trimming took 1 base from V and 2 from J, leaving 17 bases between them. CDR3: CASSQGPRRGANYGYTF. The CDR3 DNA is TGTGCCAGCAGCCAAGGCCCTCGGAGGGGGGCGAACTATGGCTACACCTTC.

This clonotype was counted a few times. V gene TRBV6-6 combines with J gene TRBJ2-2, with D possibly being TRBD1 or TRBD2 (5 bases each). The CDR3 has 13 residues. CDR1 and CDR2 (germline): MNHNY, SVGAGI (reference sequence). V dropped 4 bases and J dropped 10 bases, with 13 bases sitting between them. The CDR3 sequence: CASSSLGAEELFF. DNA for the CDR3: TGTGCCAGCAGTTCACTAGGGGCCGAGGAGCTGTTTTTT.